Listed below are T cell receptor delta chains from one sample, sequenced in a study of gamma-delta T cells after stem cell transplantation. TCRdb re-called the RT-PCR reads using CATT. The top ten hold 4.5% to 5% of the sample, which has about 4,500 delta-chain clones, approximately 15% seen once. The sample was gamma-delta T cells. The origin of the receptors is a human donor. It is not recorded whose cells these are; they may come from a transplant donor. Each CDR3 is given with its conserved first and last residue. The D gene is left open where the match is weak. Rows give clone size only sometimes, using once, few, many, or a class for an expanded clone.

>-|TRDV1|TRDJ2|few
CALGDQGVFVMTAQLFF
TGTGCTCTTGGGGATCAGGGGGTCTTCGTTATGACAGCACAACTCTTCTTT
>-|TRDV2|TRDJ1|few
CACDPITNQEYTDKLIF
TGTGCCTGTGACCCTATTACCAACCAGGAGTACACCGATAAACTCATCTTT
>TRDD3|TRDV1|TRDJ1|few
CALGVYREYWGISDKLIF
TGTGCTCTTGGGGTCTATAGGGAGTACTGGGGGATTAGTGATAAACTCATCTTT
>TRDD3|TRAV29/DV5|TRDJ4|few
CAASEWFGQLGDKGPLIF
TGTGCAGCAAGCGAGTGGTTCGGGCAGTTGGGGGATAAAGGGCCCCTGATCTTT
>TRDD3|TRDV1|TRDJ1|medium-sized
CALGDLVPYWGLDRVIDKLIF
TGTGCTCTTGGGGATCTCGTCCCGTACTGGGGGCTCGACAGGGTCATCGATAAACTCATCTTT
>TRDD3|TRDV1|TRDJ1|-
CALAPRCGILGDTKGYTDKLIF
TGTGCTCTTGCGCCCCGGTGTGGTATACTGGGGGATACAAAGGGGTACACCGATAAACTCATCTTT
>TRDD3|TRDV1|TRDJ2|few
CALGELPYDYGKLGDTIGLTAQLFF
TGTGCTCTTGGGGAACTCCCCTACGATTACGGCAAACTGGGGGATACGATCGGTTTGACAGCACAACTCTTCTTT
>-|TRDV1|TRDJ1|-
CALRFPTEVGDTDKLIF
TGTGCTCTTCGTTTTCCTACTGAAGTGGGGGATACCGATAAACTCATCTTT
>TRDD3|TRDV3|TRDJ1|-
CAFSCLLPRCTGGITDKLIF
TGTGCCTTCAGCTGCCTCCTCCCGAGATGTACTGGGGGCATAACCGATAAACTCATCTTT
>TRDD3|TRDV1|TRDJ3|few
CALGEERASLPRLGLGLSWDTRQMFF
TGTGCTCTTGGGGAAGAAAGGGCATCCCTACCCCGACTGGGGCTGGGACTCTCCTGGGACACCCGACAGATGTTTTTC
>TRDD3|TRDV1|TRDJ2|few
CALGEEPFPGGYAAQLFF
TGTGCTCTTGGGGAAGAGCCTTTCCCTGGGGGATACGCGGCACAACTCTTCTTT
>-|TRDV1|TRDJ1|few
CALGVLLPPSPGGYTDKLIF
TGTGCTCTTGGGGTCCTTCTTCCTCCTTCCCCGGGGGGGTACACCGATAAACTCATCTTT
>TRDD3|TRDV1|TRDJ4|few
CALGEISVLGITSPISARPLIF
TGTGCTCTTGGGGAAATCTCGGTACTGGGGATCACTAGCCCAATCTCGGCCAGACCCCTGATCTTT
>TRDD3|TRDV1|TRDJ2|-
CALGETPSSTHLGDTQSLTAQLFF
TGTGCTCTTGGCGAAACCCCTTCCTCTACGCACCTGGGGGATACGCAATCTTTGACAGCACAACTCTTCTTT
>-|TRDV1|TRDJ1|medium-sized
CALDTRGTDKLIF
TGTGCTCTTGATACTAGGGGGACCGATAAACTCATCTTT
>TRDD3|TRDV1|TRDJ1|few
CALGEPPGGDPMYTDKLIF
TGTGCTCTTGGGGAACCCCCAGGGGGGGATCCGATGTACACCGATAAACTCATCTTT
>TRDD3|TRDV2|TRDJ3|few
CACDPLTGGYSLARQMFF
TGTGCCTGTGACCCTCTGACTGGGGGATACTCCCTGGCCCGACAGATGTTTTTC
>TRDD3|TRDV1|TRDJ1|few
CALGPGTGGYRTDELIF
TGTGCTCTTGGTCCAGGGACTGGGGGATACCGGACCGATGAACTCATCTTT
>TRDD3|TRDV1|TRDJ2|few
CALGELAFRYWGIRPEGALTAQLFF
TGTGCTCTTGGGGAACTTGCGTTTCGGTACTGGGGGATACGCCCCGAAGGAGCTTTGACAGCACAACTCTTCTTT
>TRDD2|TRDV3|TRDJ1|-
CADSFLRYTDKLIF
TGTGCTGATTCCTTCCTACGGTACACCGATAAACTCATCTTT
>TRDD3|TRDV3|TRDJ1|-
CALGLALATGGYGTDKLIF
TGTGCCCTTGGCCTCGCCTTAGCCACTGGGGGATACGGCACCGATAAACTCATCTTT
>TRDD3|TRAV29/DV5|TRDJ1|medium-sized
CAASAAGDTRRKLIF
TGTGCAGCAAGCGCGGCGGGGGATACGCGTCGTAAACTCATCTTT
>TRDD3|TRDV1|TRDJ1|-
CALGGLGGYPDKLIF
TGTGCTCTTGGTGGACTCGGGGGATACCCCGATAAACTCATCTTT
>TRDD3|TRDV2|TRDJ3|few
CACDTALLGDDSWDTRPMFF
TGTGCCTGTGACACCGCACTACTGGGGGATGACTCATGGGACACCCGACCGATGTTTTTC